These T cell receptor beta chains were read from a single sample in a study of blood T cell repertoires in COVID-19. Sequenced by immunoSEQ multiplex PCR; TCRdb stores in-frame clones only, minus some. Of 380,000 or so clones in the sample, nearly 90% were seen once. Sample: PBMCs or T cells enriched from blood (not recorded which). All receptors derive from a woman aged 40 to 50 with acute COVID-19. CDR3s include the opening cysteine and the closing phenylalanine or tryptophan. The order of the fields is CDR3 protein, CDR3 DNA, V gene, D gene, CDR3 length, clone size, J gene. A D gene is named only where the DNA matches it firmly. Part of the rows lack a size; the others show once, few, many or a class for expanded clones.

CDR3: CASSRGGRTTDTQYF
DNA: TGTGCCAGCAGCCGCGGGGGCCGCACTACAGATACGCAGTATTTT
V: TRBV5-6
D: -
length: 15
size: once
J: TRBJ2-3

CDR3: CASSPGTGDYGYTF
DNA: TGTGCCAGCAGCCCGGGGACAGGGGACTATGGCTACACCTTC
V: TRBV4-2
D: TRBD1
length: 14
size: -
J: TRBJ1-2

CDR3: CASSILGQGGDEAFF
DNA: TGTGCCAGTAGTATCCTTGGACAGGGGGGGGATGAAGCTTTCTTT
V: TRBV19
D: TRBD1
length: 15
size: -
J: TRBJ1-1

CDR3: CASSLAGQGAADTQYF
DNA: TGTGCCAGCAGCTTAGCGGGACAGGGGGCCGCAGATACGCAGTATTTT
V: TRBV7-9
D: TRBD1
length: 16
size: -
J: TRBJ2-3

CDR3: CASSSEEGTQDYEQYF
DNA: TGTGCCAGCAGCTCCGAAGAAGGAACACAGGACTACGAGCAGTACTTC
V: TRBV7-9
D: -
length: 16
size: -
J: TRBJ2-7

CDR3: CASSLSSGGAGMETQYF
DNA: TGCGCCAGCAGCTTGAGTAGCGGGGGGGCTGGTATGGAGACCCAGTACTTC
V: TRBV5-1
D: TRBD2
length: 17
size: -
J: TRBJ2-5

CDR3: CASTPRGGSITDTQYF
DNA: TGTGCCAGCACTCCACGCGGGGGGTCAATCACAGATACGCAGTATTTT
V: TRBV2
D: TRBD2
length: 16
size: -
J: TRBJ2-3

CDR3: CASSPYSTGNTEAFF
DNA: TGTGCCAGCAGCCCGTACTCGACGGGGAACACTGAAGCTTTCTTT
V: TRBV7-8
D: -
length: 15
size: -
J: TRBJ1-1

CDR3: CASSPTGGVYTF
DNA: TGTGCCAGCAGCCCGACAGGGGGTGTCTACACCTTC
V: TRBV7-9
D: TRBD1
length: 12
size: -
J: TRBJ1-2

CDR3: CASSSGQNNSPLHF
DNA: TGTGCCAGCAGTTCCGGACAGAACAATTCACCCCTCCACTTT
V: TRBV5-4
D: -
length: 14
size: -
J: TRBJ1-6

CDR3: CASSRQRGSITDTQYF
DNA: TGTGCCAGCAGCCGTCAAAGGGGCAGCATCACAGATACGCAGTATTTT
V: TRBV5-4
D: -
length: 16
size: -
J: TRBJ2-3

CDR3: CATSSLAADTDTQYF
DNA: TGTGCCACCAGCAGTCTAGCGGCTGACACAGATACGCAGTATTTT
V: TRBV15
D: TRBD2
length: 15
size: -
J: TRBJ2-3

CDR3: CSASGLAGGRNIQYF
DNA: TGCAGTGCTAGTGGACTAGCGGGGGGAAGAAACATTCAGTACTTC
V: TRBV20-1
D: TRBD2
length: 15
size: -
J: TRBJ2-4

CDR3: CASSFAGPGTEAFF
DNA: TGTGCCAGCAGCTTTGCGGGGCCGGGCACTGAAGCTTTCTTT
V: TRBV11-3
D: -
length: 14
size: few
J: TRBJ1-1

CDR3: CASSFLGGANTEAFF
DNA: TGTGCCAGCAGTTTTTTGGGGGGGGCGAACACTGAAGCTTTCTTT
V: TRBV27
D: -
length: 15
size: -
J: TRBJ1-1

CDR3: CASSLTGANTEAFF
DNA: TGCGCCAGCAGCTTGACAGGGGCGAACACTGAAGCTTTCTTT
V: TRBV5-1
D: TRBD1
length: 14
size: once
J: TRBJ1-1

CDR3: CASRGGLAGFTDTQYF
DNA: TGCGCCAGCAGGGGGGGACTAGCGGGTTTCACAGATACGCAGTATTTT
V: TRBV10-2
D: TRBD2
length: 16
size: once
J: TRBJ2-3

CDR3: CASSSSGGARDTQYF
DNA: TGTGCCAGCAGCTCTAGCGGGGGGGCCCGAGATACGCAGTATTTT
V: TRBV7-7
D: TRBD2
length: 15
size: -
J: TRBJ2-3

CDR3: CASSPRTGDNYGYTF
DNA: TGTGCCAGCAGCCCTCGGACAGGGGATAACTATGGCTACACCTTC
V: TRBV7-2
D: TRBD1
length: 15
size: few
J: TRBJ1-2

CDR3: CAITRQGTDTQYF
DNA: TGTGCCATCACTCGACAGGGGACAGATACGCAGTATTTT
V: TRBV10-3
D: TRBD1
length: 13
size: -
J: TRBJ2-3

CDR3: CASSLDRASYEQYF
DNA: TGTGCCAGCAGCCTTGACAGGGCCTCCTACGAGCAGTACTTC
V: TRBV2
D: TRBD1
length: 14
size: -
J: TRBJ2-7

CDR3: CASGRNEQFF
DNA: TGTGCCAGCGGGAGGAATGAGCAGTTCTTC
V: TRBV7-2
D: -
length: 10
size: once
J: TRBJ2-1

CDR3: CASSLGGGAPYEQYF
DNA: TGTGCCAGCAGCTTGGGGGGGGGAGCCCCCTACGAGCAGTACTTC
V: TRBV5-5
D: TRBD2
length: 15
size: -
J: TRBJ2-7

CDR3: CAPIEAGGPVGQETQYF
DNA: TGTGCCCCCATCGAGGCGGGGGGGCCAGTAGGGCAAGAGACCCAGTACTTC
V: TRBV24-1
D: TRBD2
length: 17
size: -
J: TRBJ2-5

CDR3: CASSSQTSMGTDTQYF
DNA: TGTGCCAGCTCATCCCAGACTAGCATGGGCACAGATACGCAGTATTTT
V: TRBV18
D: TRBD2
length: 16
size: -
J: TRBJ2-3

CDR3: CASSRTDQETQYF
DNA: TGTGCCAGCAGCAGGACTGATCAAGAGACCCAGTACTTC
V: TRBV11-3
D: -
length: 13
size: -
J: TRBJ2-5

CDR3: CASSSTYEQYF
DNA: TGTGCCAGCAGCAGCACCTACGAGCAGTACTTC
V: TRBV7-9
D: -
length: 11
size: -
J: TRBJ2-7